Presented here are 21 T cell receptor beta chains from one specimen sequenced in a study of control samples from healthy donors and cancer patients. Measured with immunoSEQ multiplex PCR; TCRdb has only the in-frame clones, and not every one. The sample records fewer than 95,000 clones, about 85% being singletons. The specimen sequenced was blood. These receptors came from a woman between 50 and 59 years old in good health.

The chain recombines TRBV5-1 with TRBJ2-5; 11 bases are a match to TRBD2. After removal of 5 bases from V and 3 bases from J, the junction contained 6 bases not matched to a gene. The germline V gene encodes CDR1 SGHRS and CDR2 YFSETQ. There are 15 residues in the CDR3. CDR3 bases: TGCGCCAGCAGGCCTACTAGCGGGAGTGAAGAGACCCAGTACTTC. Protein: CASRPTSGSEETQYF.

The rearrangement joins TRBV9 to TRBJ2-1; D is tentatively TRBD1 or TRBD2 (5 bases each). The V and J ends lost 2 bases and 6 bases respectively, with 15 bases between them. Germline-derived CDR1 and CDR2 are SGDLS and YYNGEE. This CDR3 spans 15 amino acids. The CDR3 loop reads CASSVRDETLNEQFF. The CDR3 DNA sequence: TGTGCCAGCAGCGTCCGGGACGAGACCCTCAATGAGCAGTTCTTC.

The chain carries TRBV18 and TRBJ1-3; no reliable D call. V was trimmed by 1 base and J by 0 bases, leaving 7 bases between them. This CDR3 has 15 amino acids. The germline V gene encodes CDR1 KGHSH and CDR2 LQKENI. The CDR3 is CASSPQEPSGNTIYF. CDR3 DNA sequence: TGTGCCAGCTCACCACAGGAACCCTCTGGAAACACCATATATTTT.

This clone was counted once. This chain links TRBV5-1 with TRBJ2-5, with D tentatively TRBD1 (7 bases). Trimming took 4 bases from V and 5 from J, leaving 24 bases between them. Germline V gene data show CDR1 as SGHRS and CDR2 as YFSETQ. This CDR3 comprises 17 residues. The CDR3 bases are TGCGCCAGCAGCCCTTCCCCCCAGGGGGGTAGGGGGGAGACCCAGTACTTC. Residues: CASSPSPQGGRGETQYF.

The chain employs TRBV3-1 (or the pseudogene TRBV3-2) and TRBJ2-7; D is ambiguous. The CDR3 runs 12 residues. The ends were cut back, 1 base at V and 9 bases at J, with 10 bases in the middle. Germline V gives CDR1 LGHDT, CDR2 YNNKEL (reference sequence). The DNA for the CDR3 is TGTGCCAGCAGCCAAGCCCTGGACGCGCAGTACTTC. As protein: CASSQALDAQYF.

V usage is TRBV7-2 and J usage is TRBJ2-2; no clear D. Germline values: CDR1 SGHTA, CDR2 FQGNSA. V lost 1 base and J lost 10, with 7 bases in between. The CDR3 is made up of 12 amino acids. The CDR3 region is CASSLGPEELFF. CDR3 DNA: TGTGCCAGCAGCTTAGGGCCCGAGGAGCTGTTTTTT.

The genes are TRBV4-2 and TRBJ1-6, with D maybe TRBD1 (6 bases). V was clipped by 1 base and J by 9 bases, with 13 bases between them. There are 15 residues in the CDR3. CDR1 is LGHNA and CDR2 is YNFKEQ in the germline V gene. CDR3 sequence (DNA): TGTGCCAGCAGCCAAGTTGGGGGGGCGGGTTCACCCCTCCACTTT. Translation gives CASSQVGGAGSPLHF.

CDR3: CASSPTGGNYEQYF. The CDR3 DNA follows: TGTGCCAGCTCACCAACCGGGGGCAATTACGAGCAGTACTTC. The V gene is TRBV18, the J gene TRBJ2-7; the D call may be TRBD1 or TRBD2 (6 bases each). Trimming shortened V by 2 bases and J by 4 bases, and 12 bases separated the two germline ends. From germline, CDR1 is KGHSH and CDR2 LQKENI. This CDR3 region has 14 residues.

J is TRBJ1-2 and V is TRBV18; a possible D gene is TRBD1 (6 bases). Germline assignment: CDR1 KGHSH and CDR2 LQKENI. V lost 4 bases to trimming and J lost 6 bases, with 12 bases between them. This CDR3 spans 13 amino acids. The CDR3 protein is CASSRQAGDGYTF. As DNA, the CDR3 is TGTGCCAGCTCACGACAGGCGGGGGATGGCTACACCTTC.

J is TRBJ2-1 and V is TRBV2; 10 bases are shared with TRBD2. The V and J ends lost 6 bases and 5 bases, in that order; junction bases with no gene match: 19. This CDR3 is built from 19 residues. Germline loops: CDR1 SNHLY, CDR2 FYNNEI. The DNA for the CDR3 is TGTGCCAGCAGCATTCGTAGCGGGAGGTCCACGCTACGAGACAATGAGCAGTTCTTC. Amino acid sequence: CASSIRSGRSTLRDNEQFF.

The chain has TRBV4-3 and TRBJ1-2; unclear D gene. Per germline, CDR1 LGHNA and CDR2 YSLEER. The CDR3 spans 16 residues. Deletions cut 0 bases from V and 4 bases from J, with 15 bases between. The CDR3 here is CASSQDSPSGSYGYTF. In DNA form, the CDR3 reads TGCGCCAGCAGCCAAGACTCCCCTTCGGGCAGCTATGGCTACACCTTC.

The chain links TRBV5-1 to TRBJ1-2, with D possibly matching TRBD1 (5 bases). The CDR3 sequence is 16 residues long. V shed 3 bases and J shed 2 bases, with 17 bases lying between them. Germline V CDR1 and CDR2: SGHRS, YFSETQ. The CDR3 DNA reads TGCGCCAGCAGCTCCTTAAGGAGTGGGGACAACTATGGCTACACCTTC. Protein sequence: CASSSLRSGDNYGYTF.

V is TRBV27 and J is TRBJ1-2; 8 bases are a match to TRBD1. CDR1 and CDR2 from the germline V gene are MNHEY and SMNVEV (reference sequence). With 5 bases clipped from V and 5 bases from J, the junction kept 10 bases outside the gene matches. This CDR3 has 15 residues. The CDR3 coding sequence is TGTGCCAGCAGTGCGCCCTCACAGGGGGTGTATGGCTACACCTTC. Its translation is CASSAPSQGVYGYTF.

This clone occurred once. The DNA for the CDR3 is TGTGCCAGCAGCTCGTGGACTAGCGGGGGGGGCTACAATGAGCAGTTCTTC. As protein: CASSSWTSGGGYNEQFF. The chain has TRBV27 and TRBJ2-1, with TRBD2 matching 15 bases. The CDR3 is 17 residues long. The germline V gene encodes CDR1 MNHEY and CDR2 SMNVEV (reference sequence). Germline trimming cut 6 bases from V and 3 bases from J; bases unmatched to any gene: 6.

The genes are TRBV6-5 and TRBJ1-4, with 7 bases fitting TRBD1. This CDR3 is built from 14 residues. The V gene's germline CDR1 is MNHEY and CDR2 SVGAGI. V lost 6 bases to trimming and J lost 8 bases; unmatched junction nucleotides: 9. CDR3 coding DNA: TGTGCCAGCAGACCTACAGGGGCGGTGGAAAAACTGTTTTTT. It encodes CASRPTGAVEKLFF.

This chain links TRBV5-4 with TRBJ1-4; TRBD1 might be the D (5 bases). This CDR3 is built from 15 residues. Looked up from germline, CDR1 is SGHNT and CDR2 is YYREEE (reference sequence). V was trimmed by 4 bases and J by 8 bases, leaving 18 bases between them. CDR3 in amino acids: CASSLRQIGEEKLFF. In DNA form, the CDR3 reads TGTGCCAGCAGCCTGCGACAGATCGGGGAGGAAAAACTGTTTTTT. Filled out from reference TRBV5-4 and TRBJ1-4, the complete variable domain reads ETGVTQSPTHLIKTRGQQVTLRCSSQSGHNTVSWYQQALGQGPQFIFQYYREEENGRGNFPPRFSGLQFPNYSSELNVNALELDDSALYLCASSLRQIGEEKLFFGSGTQLSVL.

CDR3 coding DNA: TGTGCCAGCAGCGGGACTAGATTCGGTACGCAGTATTTT. Its protein product is CASSGTRFGTQYF. V gene TRBV27 combines with J gene TRBJ2-3, with 8 positions matching TRBD2. With V trimmed by 6 bases and J by 8 bases, 7 bases remained unmatched. Germline V gene sequence: CDR1 MNHEY, CDR2 SMNVEV (reference sequence). There are 13 residues in the CDR3.

The chain couples TRBV19 to TRBJ1-2; 7 nucleotides match TRBD1. Germline V gives CDR1 LNHDA, CDR2 SQIVND (reference sequence). The junction had 4 bases not matched to a gene; V was cut back by 2 bases and J by 7 bases. CDR3 size: 13 residues. The CDR3 spells CASSISTGLGYTF. CDR3 in DNA: TGTGCCAGTAGTATATCGACAGGGCTTGGCTACACCTTC. The full variable domain, in which reference TRBV19 and TRBJ1-2 provide the parts outside the CDR3, is DGGITQSPKYLFRKEGQNVTLSCEQNLNHDAMYWYRQDPGQGLRLIYYSQIVNDFQKGDIAEGYSVSREKKESFPLTVTSAQKNPTAFYLCASSISTGLGYTFGSGTRLTVV.

This clone has a single count. The CDR3 nucleotides are TGCGCCAGCAGCTTGGCCGGTCTACCAGCTGGCGCTGAAGCTTTCTTT. Its protein product is CASSLAGLPAGAEAFF. The rearrangement uses TRBV5-1 and TRBJ1-1, with unresolved D. CDR3 length: 16 residues. CDR1 SGHRS and CDR2 YFSETQ come from the germline V gene. V was clipped by 0 bases and J by 6 bases, with 18 bases between them.

The chain couples TRBV4-2 to TRBJ2-7; the match to TRBD2 covers 10 bases. This CDR3 region has 17 residues. The V gene end was trimmed by 0 bases and the J gene end by 3 bases; junction bases not matched to a gene: 8. Germline V gene data show CDR1 as LGHNA and CDR2 as YNFKEQ. The CDR3 coding sequence is TGTGCCAGCAGCCAAGATCACCTAGCGGGGGAAATCTACGAGCAGTACTTC. It yields the protein CASSQDHLAGEIYEQYF.

The chain combines TRBV3-1 (or the pseudogene TRBV3-2) with TRBJ2-7, with D possibly TRBD2 on 5 matching bases. V lost 4 bases and J lost 7, with 11 bases in between. Per the germline V gene, CDR1 is LGHDT and CDR2 is YNNKEL (reference sequence). The CDR3 is made up of 12 amino acids. The CDR3 loop reads CASSPSGGEQYF. The CDR3 DNA reads as TGTGCCAGCAGCCCCTCCGGAGGAGAGCAGTACTTC.